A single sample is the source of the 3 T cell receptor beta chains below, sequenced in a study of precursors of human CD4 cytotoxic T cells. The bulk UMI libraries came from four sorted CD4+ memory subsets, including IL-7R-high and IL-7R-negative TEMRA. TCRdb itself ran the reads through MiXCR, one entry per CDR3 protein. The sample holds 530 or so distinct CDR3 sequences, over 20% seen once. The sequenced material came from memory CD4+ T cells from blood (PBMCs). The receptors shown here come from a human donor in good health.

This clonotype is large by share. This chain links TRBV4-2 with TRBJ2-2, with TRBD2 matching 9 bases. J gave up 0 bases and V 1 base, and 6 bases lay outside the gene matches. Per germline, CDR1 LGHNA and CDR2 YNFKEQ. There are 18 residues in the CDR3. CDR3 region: CASSQVGLAGTNTGELFF. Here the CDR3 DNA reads TGTGCCAGCAGCCAAGTAGGGCTAGCGGGGACGAACACCGGGGAGCTGTTTTTT.

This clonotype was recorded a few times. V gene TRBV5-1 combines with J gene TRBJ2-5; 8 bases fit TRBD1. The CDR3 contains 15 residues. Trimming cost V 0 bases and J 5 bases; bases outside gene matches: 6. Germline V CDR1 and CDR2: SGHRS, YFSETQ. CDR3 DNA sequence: TGCGCCAGCAGCTTGGGACCAGGGGACAGGGAGACCCAGTACTTC. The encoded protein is CASSLGPGDRETQYF.

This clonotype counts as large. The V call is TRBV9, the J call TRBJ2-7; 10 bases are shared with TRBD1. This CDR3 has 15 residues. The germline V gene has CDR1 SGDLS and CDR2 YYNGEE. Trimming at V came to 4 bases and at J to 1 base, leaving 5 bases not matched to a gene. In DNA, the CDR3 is TGTGCCAGCAGCCCTACGGGACAGGGGTCCTACGAGCAGTACTTC. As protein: CASSPTGQGSYEQYF.